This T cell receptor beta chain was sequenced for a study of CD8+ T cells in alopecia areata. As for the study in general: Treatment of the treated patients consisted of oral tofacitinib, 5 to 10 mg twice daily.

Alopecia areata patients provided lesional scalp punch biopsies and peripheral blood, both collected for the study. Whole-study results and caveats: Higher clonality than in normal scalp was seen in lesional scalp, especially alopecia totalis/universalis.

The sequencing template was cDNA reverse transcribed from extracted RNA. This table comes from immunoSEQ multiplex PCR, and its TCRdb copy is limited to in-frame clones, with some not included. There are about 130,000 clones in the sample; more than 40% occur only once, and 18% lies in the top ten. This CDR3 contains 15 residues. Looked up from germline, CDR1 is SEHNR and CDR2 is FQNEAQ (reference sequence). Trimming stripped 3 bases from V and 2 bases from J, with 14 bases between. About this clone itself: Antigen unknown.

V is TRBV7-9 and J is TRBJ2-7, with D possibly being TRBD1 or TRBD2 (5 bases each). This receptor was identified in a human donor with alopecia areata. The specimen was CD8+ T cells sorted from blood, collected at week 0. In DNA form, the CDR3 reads TGTGCCAGCAGCTTTACCGGGACGGGGACCTACGAGCAGTACTTC. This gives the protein CASSFTGTGTYEQYF.